The 16 T cell receptor beta chains below were found in one sample sequenced in a study of naive and memory T cell subsets. Both TRBC1 and TRBC2 were covered by a beta constant-region primer of two equimolar oligonucleotides. Ligated cDNA was amplified by four rounds of PCR with nested alpha and beta constant-region primers and SP2. MiXCR, run by TCRdb on the UMI-ligation and nested PCR reads, gives a single entry per CDR3 protein. The sample lists 95,000 to 150,000 distinct CDR3 sequences, around a third seen once, with more than 0.8% in the top ten. The sample consisted of central memory CD4+ T cells from blood. The source is a human donor in good health.

The V gene is TRBV9, the J gene TRBJ1-6, with D possibly being TRBD1 (5 bases). The ends were cut back, 2 bases at V and 13 bases at J, with 19 bases in the middle. Germline values: CDR1 SGDLS, CDR2 YYNGEE. There are 15 residues in the CDR3. The CDR3 loop reads CASSVGTASFSPLHF. The CDR3 bases are TGTGCCAGCAGCGTGGGGACGGCTTCCTTCTCCCCCCTCCACTTT.

The chain is built from TRBV5-1 and TRBJ2-3, with 8 nucleotides matching TRBD2. CDR1 is SGHRS and CDR2 is YFSETQ in the germline V gene. The CDR3 length is 15 residues. V lost 0 bases, J lost 4 bases, and 4 bases stayed unmatched. The CDR3 sequence: CASSLARGGPDTQYF. CDR3 DNA: TGCGCCAGCAGCTTGGCCCGGGGGGGCCCAGATACGCAGTATTTT.

The sample holds one count of this clonotype. V and J are TRBV6-5 and TRBJ1-5; D is uncertain. The CDR3 totals 15 residues. The V gene lost 5 bases and the J gene lost 3 bases, with 14 bases spanning the gap. Germline V gene sequence: CDR1 MNHEY, CDR2 SVGAGI. CDR3 in DNA: TGTGCCAGCAGTAGAGACTCCCTGTACAATCAGCCCCAGCATTTT. This translates into CASSRDSLYNQPQHF.

CDR3 sequence (DNA): TGTGCCAGCGGCACGAGCGGGAGTTCCAATGAGCAGTTCTTC. Translated, it gives CASGTSGSSNEQFF. The gene calls are TRBV7-2 and TRBJ2-1; TRBD2 agrees at 8 bases. V lost 8 bases and J lost 6; bases outside the gene matches: 9. Germline V lookup: CDR1 SGHTA, CDR2 FQGNSA. The CDR3 has 14 amino acids.

The genes are TRBV7-9 and TRBJ1-5, with a possible D match to TRBD1 (6 bases). The CDR3 sequence is 14 residues long. Germline-derived CDR1 and CDR2 are SEHNR and FQNEAQ (reference sequence). V was trimmed by 4 bases and J by 5 bases, leaving 12 bases between them. CDR3 DNA: TGTGCCAGCAGCTCCTCTACAGGGTATCAGCCCCAGCATTTT. Translation gives CASSSSTGYQPQHF.

The chain links TRBV7-9 to TRBJ2-1, with unresolved D. Trimming stripped 4 bases from V and 5 bases from J, with 15 bases between. Per the germline V gene, CDR1 is SEHNR and CDR2 is FQNEAQ (reference sequence). The CDR3 is made up of 15 amino acids. CDR3 residues: CASSWGWGKDNEQFF. The DNA of the CDR3 is TGTGCCAGCAGCTGGGGTTGGGGAAAAGACAATGAGCAGTTCTTC.

This clonotype is classed as medium-sized. CDR3 sequence: CSALWLAGEHEQFF. DNA for the CDR3: TGCAGTGCTTTGTGGCTAGCGGGAGAGCATGAGCAGTTCTTC. The V gene is TRBV20-1, the J gene TRBJ2-1, with 10 bases lining up with TRBD2. Germline V lookup: CDR1 DFQATT, CDR2 SNEGSKA (reference sequence). Trimming took 5 bases from V and 8 from J; bases not matched to a gene: 9. This CDR3 region has 14 residues.

This clonotype was counted a few times. This rearrangement joins TRBV28 to TRBJ2-7, with D possibly matching TRBD2 (5 bases). Germline CDR1 MDHEN, CDR2 SYDVKM. This CDR3 has 15 amino acids. With 5 bases removed from V and 4 bases from J, the gap between germline ends came to 18 bases. The CDR3 DNA reads TGTGCCAGCAGTCCCCCGGGGATTTCGGCTTACGAGCAGTACTTC. Its translation: CASSPPGISAYEQYF. The whole variable domain, filled in from reference TRBV28 and TRBJ2-7, reads DVKVTQSSRYLVKRTGEKVFLECVQDMDHENMFWYRQDPGLGLRLIYFSYDVKMKEKGDIPEGYSVSREKKERFSLILESASTNQTSMYLCASSPPGISAYEQYFGPGTRLTVT.

The gene calls are TRBV20-1 and TRBJ2-3; D remains ambiguous. This CDR3 contains 12 residues. Germline loops: CDR1 DFQATT, CDR2 SNEGSKA (reference sequence). V was trimmed by 7 bases and J by 1 base, leaving 9 bases between them. The DNA of the CDR3 is TGCAGTGTGGTGCGTCGCACAGATACGCAGTATTTT. This codes for CSVVRRTDTQYF.

The chain combines TRBV9 with TRBJ2-3, with 8 bases lining up with TRBD2. CDR1 SGDLS and CDR2 YYNGEE come from the germline V gene. V dropped 0 bases and J dropped 3; count of bases not matched to a gene: 3. The CDR3 extends over 15 amino acids. CDR3 sequence (DNA): TGTGCCAGCAGCGTAGTAAGCGGGAGTACAGATACGCAGTATTTT. Its translation is CASSVVSGSTDTQYF.

The V gene is TRBV25-1, the J gene TRBJ2-3, with TRBD1 matching 9 bases. The length of the CDR3 is 19 residues. J gave up 2 bases and V 6 bases, and 18 bases lay outside the gene matches. Germline V gives CDR1 MGHDK, CDR2 SYGVNS. CDR3 protein: CASSRPRDRASRDTDTQYF. CDR3 nucleotide sequence: TGTGCCAGCAGCCGACCCCGGGACAGGGCGTCGAGGGACACAGATACGCAGTATTTT.

In this sample, this clonotype turned up once. The chain joins TRBV7-2 to TRBJ2-1, with 13 bases identical to TRBD2. The germline V gene encodes CDR1 SGHTA and CDR2 FQGNSA. V was clipped by 2 bases and J by 1 base; unmatched bases: 5. CDR3 length: 18 residues. CDR3 DNA sequence: TGTGCCAGCAGCTTACCAAAGACTAGCGGGAGGTCCTACAATGAGCAGTTCTTC. Protein: CASSLPKTSGRSYNEQFF. The full variable domain, rest sourced from reference TRBV7-2 and TRBJ2-1, is GAGVSQSPSNKVTEKGKDVELRCDPISGHTALYWYRQSLGQGLEFLIYFQGNSAPDKSGLPSDRFSAERTGGSVSTLTIQRTQQEDSAVYLCASSLPKTSGRSYNEQFFGPGTRLTVL.

This clonotype was counted a few times. V is TRBV6-6 and J is TRBJ2-7, with 11 bases matching TRBD1. CDR1 and CDR2 from the germline V gene are MNHNY and SVGAGI (reference sequence). The V and J ends lost 5 bases and 5 bases, in that order; junction bases with no gene match: 8. The CDR3 is 15 residues long. CDR3 protein: CASSDPGQGVHEQYF. The CDR3 nucleotides read TGTGCCAGCAGTGACCCGGGACAGGGGGTTCACGAGCAGTACTTC.

The chain combines TRBV20-1 with TRBJ2-5, with D possibly matching TRBD2 (6 bases). CDR1 is DFQATT, CDR2 SNEGSKA, per germline (reference sequence). This CDR3 contains 15 residues. Trimming cost V 2 bases and J 2 bases, with 15 bases left between them. The CDR3 nucleotides read TGCAGTGCTAGAATGACGGCTAGCGCTCAAGAGACCCAGTACTTC. It yields the protein CSARMTASAQETQYF.

In this sample, this clonotype turned up a few times. The CDR3 bases are TGTGCCAGCAGCTCTCCGTCGCGTTACGAGCAGTACTTC. It is translated as CASSSPSRYEQYF. The chain uses TRBV7-2 and TRBJ2-7; D gene unclear. CDR3 length equals 13 residues. The V gene's germline CDR1 is SGHTA and CDR2 FQGNSA. V was trimmed by 4 bases and J by 4 bases, leaving 11 bases between them.

V gene TRBV7-9 combines with J gene TRBJ2-3, with 15 bases lining up with TRBD2. V trimming: 5 bases; J trimming: 4 bases; junction bases outside the gene matches: 7. CDR3 size: 17 residues. Per the germline V gene, CDR1 is SEHNR and CDR2 is FQNEAQ (reference sequence). As DNA, the CDR3 is TGTGCCAGCAGCCCATGGGGACTAGCGGGAGGTGCAGATACGCAGTATTTT. It translates to CASSPWGLAGGADTQYF.